This T cell receptor beta chain was found in a study of early T cells in non-severe SARS-CoV-2 infection. Study overall: Chains from this unsorted whole-blood bulk RNA could not be paired.

Germline V lookup: CDR1 LNHDA, CDR2 SQIVND (reference sequence). J lost 0 bases, V lost 9 bases, and 7 bases had no gene match. The CDR3 runs to 15 residues. Unique molecular identifier tags were affixed to discrete cDNA molecules. TCRdb passed the 5' RACE reads through MiXCR, listing each CDR3 protein once. The table includes over 85,000 distinct CDR3 sequences, over 10% detected once. This clonotype came up a few times. Its target is unknown. Study observations and caveats: VDJdb-based annotation leaned toward anti-spike CD8 responses and missed private and CD4 specificities.

The TCR was taken from an adult who was a healthcare worker with PCR-confirmed SARS-CoV-2 infection or an uninfected control (not recorded which). The chain carries TRBV19 and TRBJ2-2, with 7 nucleotides matching TRBD1. Material: whole blood, obtained at baseline. The CDR3 DNA reads as TGTGCCAGACATACAGGGGTAACGAACACCGGGGAGCTGTTTTTT. Its translation is CARHTGVTNTGELFF.